The rows below give T cell receptor beta chains drawn from one sample of a study of T-cell memory formation after mild COVID-19. TCRdb re-analysed the 5' RACE reads in MiXCR, keeping a single row per CDR3 protein. The sample lists around 370,000 distinct CDR3 sequences; around 20% were seen once. Sequencing used PBMCs or a T cell subset sorted from them (not recorded which). The receptors derive from an adult woman who had mild COVID-19 (a few samples of this study predate the infection). Cell type and time point are not known. Each CDR3 is given with its conserved first and last residue. The D gene is left open where the match is weak. Rows give clone size only sometimes, using once, few, many, or a class for an expanded clone.

J,D,length,V,size,CDR3,DNA
TRBJ2-7,-,12,TRBV6-5,few,CASGTASYEQYF,TGTGCCAGCGGAACAGCCTCCTACGAGCAGTACTTC
TRBJ2-2,-,15,TRBV2,once,CASSETTPRTGELFF,TGTGCCAGCAGCGAAACAACCCCGAGGACCGGGGAGCTGTTTTTT
TRBJ2-5,-,13,TRBV7-7,few,CASSTGAGRAQYF,TGTGCTAGCAGCACCGGGGCCGGACGGGCCCAGTACTTC
TRBJ2-2,TRBD2,18,TRBV9,-,CASSVGEGLAGYTGELFF,TGTGCCAGCAGCGTAGGAGAAGGACTAGCGGGTTACACCGGGGAGCTGTTTTTT
TRBJ2-1,TRBD2,14,TRBV7-2,-,CASGRASSYNEQFF,TGTGCCAGCGGGAGGGCAAGCTCCTACAATGAGCAGTTCTTC
TRBJ2-7,-,14,TRBV12-3/TRBV12-4,few,CASSPTGTQYEQYF,TGTGCCAGCAGTCCTACCGGGACTCAATACGAGCAGTACTTC
TRBJ2-5,TRBD1,13,TRBV6-1,-,CASRLTGVETQYF,TGTGCCAGCAGATTGACAGGGGTAGAGACCCAGTACTTC
TRBJ2-1,TRBD1,13,TRBV2,once,CASGDRGYDEQFF,TGTGCCAGCGGGGACAGGGGCTATGATGAGCAGTTCTTC
TRBJ2-7,-,12,TRBV3-1,-,CASSQGGLEQYF,TGTGCCAGCAGCCAAGGGGGCCTCGAGCAGTACTTC
TRBJ2-7,-,14,TRBV12-3/TRBV12-4,few,CASSPDRPPYEQYF,TGTGCCAGCAGTCCCGACAGGCCTCCCTACGAGCAGTACTTC
TRBJ2-1,TRBD2,19,TRBV7-2,few,CASSLAGTSGSPKGNEQFF,TGTGCCAGCAGCTTAGCCGGGACTAGCGGGAGTCCCAAGGGCAATGAGCAGTTCTTC
TRBJ1-5,-,14,TRBV6-5,-,CASSRAGAAQPQHF,TGTGCCAGCAGTCGGGCCGGGGCAGCTCAGCCCCAGCATTTT
TRBJ2-7,TRBD2,17,TRBV7-9,-,CASSSETGLAGAREQYF,TGTGCCAGCAGCTCCGAGACCGGACTAGCGGGAGCACGGGAGCAGTACTTC
TRBJ2-1,-,14,TRBV5-1,-,CATGVGDSYNEQFF,TGCGCCACCGGGGTAGGGGACTCCTACAATGAGCAGTTCTTC
TRBJ1-1,TRBD1,15,TRBV3-1,many,CASSSLGTGGTEAFF,TGTGCCAGCAGCTCACTCGGGACAGGGGGCACTGAAGCTTTCTTT
TRBJ2-1,-,12,TRBV7-2,-,CASSSHVTEQFF,TGTGCCAGCAGCTCCCACGTGACAGAGCAGTTCTTC
TRBJ2-1,-,16,TRBV29-1,-,CSAGTSWAFNYNEQFF,TGCAGCGCCGGTACTTCATGGGCGTTCAACTACAATGAGCAGTTCTTC
TRBJ1-1,TRBD1,15,TRBV7-6,many,CASSLSLTGVTEAFF,TGTGCCAGCAGCTTAAGTTTGACAGGGGTCACTGAAGCTTTCTTT
TRBJ2-2,-,12,TRBV6-5,-,CASGRGPDELFF,TGTGCCAGCGGAAGAGGGCCCGACGAGCTGTTTTTT
TRBJ2-7,-,14,TRBV5-4,-,CASSHGQSPYEQYF,TGTGCCAGCAGCCACGGACAATCGCCCTACGAGCAGTACTTC